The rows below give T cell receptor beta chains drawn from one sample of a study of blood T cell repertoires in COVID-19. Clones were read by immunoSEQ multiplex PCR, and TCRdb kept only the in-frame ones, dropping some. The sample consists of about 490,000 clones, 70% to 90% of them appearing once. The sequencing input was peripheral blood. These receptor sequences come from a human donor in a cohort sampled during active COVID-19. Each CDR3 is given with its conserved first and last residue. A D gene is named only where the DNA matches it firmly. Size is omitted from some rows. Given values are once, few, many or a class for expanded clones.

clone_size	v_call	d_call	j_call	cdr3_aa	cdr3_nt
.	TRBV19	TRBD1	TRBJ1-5	CASSVPGQDLLGVGNQPQHF	TGTGCCAGTAGTGTCCCGGGACAGGACCTCCTGGGGGTCGGCAATCAGCCCCAGCATTTT
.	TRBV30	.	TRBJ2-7	CAWSVMREGEQYF	TGTGCCTGGAGTGTAATGAGAGAGGGCGAGCAGTACTTC
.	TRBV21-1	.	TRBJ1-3	CASSTQKGARSSGNTIYF	TGTGCCAGCAGCACCCAAAAGGGGGCTCGATCCTCTGGAAACACCATATATTTT
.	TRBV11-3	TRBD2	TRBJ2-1	CASSPSGLEQFF	TGTGCCAGCAGCCCTAGCGGTCTAGAGCAGTTCTTC
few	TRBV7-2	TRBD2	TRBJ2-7	CASSSGLVPYEQYF	TGTGCCAGCAGCTCGGGACTAGTGCCTTACGAGCAGTACTTC
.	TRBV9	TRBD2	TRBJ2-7	CASSLGRASGFPSSYEQYF	TGTGCCAGCAGCCTAGGCAGGGCTAGCGGGTTTCCTTCCTCCTACGAGCAGTACTTC
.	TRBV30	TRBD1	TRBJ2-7	CAWRDRGYSYEQYF	TGTGCCTGGAGGGACAGGGGGTACTCCTACGAGCAGTACTTC
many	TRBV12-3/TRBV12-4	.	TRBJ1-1	CASSLKGVGEAFF	TGTGCCAGCAGTTTAAAAGGGGTAGGGGAAGCTTTCTTT
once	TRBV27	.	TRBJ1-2	CASSLWGSSGTGYTF	TGTGCCAGCAGTTTATGGGGCAGCTCAGGAACTGGCTACACCTTC
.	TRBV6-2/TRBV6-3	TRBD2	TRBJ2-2	CASSPGLAGGPGELFF	TGTGCCAGCAGTCCCGGACTAGCGGGAGGGCCCGGGGAGCTGTTTTTT
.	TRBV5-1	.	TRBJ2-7	CASRTGTSSSYEQYF	TGCGCCAGCCGCACAGGAACCTCGAGCTCCTACGAGCAGTACTTC
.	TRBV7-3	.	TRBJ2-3	CASSRGAAVTDTQYF	TGTGCCAGCAGCCGCGGGGCTGCCGTCACAGATACGCAGTATTTT
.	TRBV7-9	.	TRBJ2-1	CASSRNQATQKYNEQFF	TGTGCCAGCAGCAGAAATCAGGCGACGCAAAAATACAATGAGCAGTTCTTC
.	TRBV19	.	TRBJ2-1	CASSIRGIYNEQFF	TGTGCCAGTAGTATCCGGGGAATCTACAATGAGCAGTTCTTC
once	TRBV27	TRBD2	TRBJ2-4	CASSTLLSGRGIKNIQYF	TGTGCCAGCAGTACCCTGCTTAGCGGGAGGGGGATTAAGAACATTCAGTACTTC
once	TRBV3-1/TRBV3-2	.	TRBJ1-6	CASSQVPGANSPLHF	TGTGCCAGCAGCCAAGTCCCAGGGGCCAATTCACCCCTCCACTTT
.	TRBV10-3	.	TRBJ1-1	CAISEPLGGHRVEAFF	TGTGCCATCAGTGAGCCTCTCGGTGGTCACAGGGTAGAAGCTTTCTTT
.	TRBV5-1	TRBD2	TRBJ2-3	CASSQIAGGHTDTQYF	TGCGCCAGCAGCCAAATAGCGGGAGGGCATACAGATACGCAGTATTTT
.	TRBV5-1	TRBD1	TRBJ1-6	CASSEGQGEVGPLHF	TGCGCCAGCAGCGAGGGACAGGGTGAGGTGGGACCCCTCCACTTT
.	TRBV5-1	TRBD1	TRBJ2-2	CASGRQGHTGELFF	TGCGCCAGCGGCAGACAGGGCCACACCGGGGAGCTGTTTTTT
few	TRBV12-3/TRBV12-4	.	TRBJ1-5	CASTSSNQPQHF	TGTGCCAGCACGAGTAGCAATCAGCCCCAGCATTTT
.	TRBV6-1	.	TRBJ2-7	CASSEQGSGREQYF	TGTGCCAGCAGTGAACAGGGGTCTGGTCGCGAGCAGTACTTC
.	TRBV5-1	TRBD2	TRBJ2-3	CASSPTSGSADTQYF	TGCGCCAGCAGCCCGACTAGCGGGTCGGCTGATACGCAGTATTTT
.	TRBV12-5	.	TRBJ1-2	CASSAAEDYGYTF	TGTGCTAGTTCAGCGGCGGAGGACTATGGCTACACCTTC
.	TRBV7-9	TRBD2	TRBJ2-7	CASSQTSGLSYEQYF	TGTGCCAGCAGCCAGACTAGCGGGTTATCATACGAGCAGTACTTC
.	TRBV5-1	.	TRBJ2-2	CASSPREKAPGELFF	TGCGCCAGCAGCCCGAGGGAGAAGGCCCCCGGGGAGCTGTTTTTT
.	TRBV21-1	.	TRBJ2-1	CASSKSGSTIVTSSYNEQFF	TGTGCCAGCAGCAAAAGCGGGAGCACCATCGTGACAAGCTCCTACAATGAGCAGTTCTTC
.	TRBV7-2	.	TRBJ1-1	CASSITTANTEAFF	TGTGCCAGCAGTATAACCACAGCGAACACTGAAGCTTTCTTT
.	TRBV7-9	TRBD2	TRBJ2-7	CASSRRGGQYF	TGTGCCAGCAGCCGCCGGGGGGGGCAGTACTTC
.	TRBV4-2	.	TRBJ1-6	CASSQDPNSIQGTPLHF	TGTGCCAGCAGCCAAGATCCCAACTCTATACAGGGAACACCCCTCCACTTT
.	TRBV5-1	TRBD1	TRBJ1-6	CASSFKTGKESPLHF	TGCGCCAGCAGCTTCAAGACAGGGAAAGAGTCACCCCTCCACTTT
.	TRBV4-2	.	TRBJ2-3	CASSQVAVAPEAQYF	TGTGCCAGCAGCCAAGTAGCGGTGGCCCCCGAGGCGCAGTATTTT
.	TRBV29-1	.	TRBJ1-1	CSGGTPNTEAFF	TGCAGCGGCGGGACGCCGAACACTGAAGCTTTCTTT
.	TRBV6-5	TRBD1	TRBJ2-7	CASQTGDEQYF	TGTGCCAGCCAGACAGGGGACGAGCAGTACTTC
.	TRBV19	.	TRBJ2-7	CASSIRSPSYEQYF	TGTGCCAGTAGTATACGGTCCCCCTCCTACGAGCAGTACTTC
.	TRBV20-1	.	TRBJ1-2	CSARDSYGYTF	TGCAGTGCTAGAGACAGCTATGGCTACACCTTC
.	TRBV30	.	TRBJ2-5	CAWSVRGAGETQYF	TGTGCCTGGAGTGTACGGGGGGCAGGGGAGACCCAGTACTTC
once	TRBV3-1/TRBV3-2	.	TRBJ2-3	CASSPGLNTQYF	TGTGCCAGCAGTCCCGGACTGAATACGCAGTATTTT
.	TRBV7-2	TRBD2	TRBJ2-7	CASSLPGRERYEQYF	TGTGCCAGCAGCCTACCCGGGCGGGAGCGCTACGAGCAGTACTTC
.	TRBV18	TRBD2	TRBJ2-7	CASSRDSSGPSYEQYF	TGTGCCAGCTCACGGGACTCTAGCGGACCTTCCTACGAGCAGTACTTC
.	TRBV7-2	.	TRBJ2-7	CASSLPVLHEQYF	TGTGCCAGCAGCTTACCAGTTCTCCACGAGCAGTACTTC
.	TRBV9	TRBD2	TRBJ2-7	CASSSSGGRLEQYF	TGTGCCAGCAGCTCTAGCGGGGGCCGGTTGGAGCAGTACTTC
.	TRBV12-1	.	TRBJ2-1	CASSCRLAGTNKGNNEQFF	TGTGCCAGCAGCTGTCGACTAGCAGGGACAAATAAGGGGAACAATGAGCAGTTCTTC
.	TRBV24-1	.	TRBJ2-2	CATSDLQGGELFF	TGTGCCACCAGTGATTTGCAGGGGGGGGAGCTGTTTTTT
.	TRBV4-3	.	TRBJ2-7	CASSQVHKSYEQYF	TGCGCCAGCAGCCAAGTGCACAAGTCTTACGAGCAGTACTTC
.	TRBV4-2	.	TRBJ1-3	CASSSTHSGNTIYF	TGTGCCAGCAGCTCGACACACTCTGGAAACACCATATATTTT